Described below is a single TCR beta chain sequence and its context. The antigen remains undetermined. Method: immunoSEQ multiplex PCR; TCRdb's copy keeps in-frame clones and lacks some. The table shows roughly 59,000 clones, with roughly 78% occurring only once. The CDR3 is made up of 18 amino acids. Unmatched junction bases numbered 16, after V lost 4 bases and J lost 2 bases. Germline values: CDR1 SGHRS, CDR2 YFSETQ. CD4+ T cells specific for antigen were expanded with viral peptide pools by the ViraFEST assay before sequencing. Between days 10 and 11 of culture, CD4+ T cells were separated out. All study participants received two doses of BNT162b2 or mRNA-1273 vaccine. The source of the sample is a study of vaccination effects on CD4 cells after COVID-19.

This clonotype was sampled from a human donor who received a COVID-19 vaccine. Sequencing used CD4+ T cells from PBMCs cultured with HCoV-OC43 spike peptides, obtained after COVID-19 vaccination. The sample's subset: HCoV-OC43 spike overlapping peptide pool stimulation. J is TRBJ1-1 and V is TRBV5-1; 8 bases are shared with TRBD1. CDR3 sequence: CASSLRLGQGDVNTEAFF. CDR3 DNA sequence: TGCGCCAGCAGCCTCCGTTTAGGACAGGGCGATGTAAACACTGAAGCTTTCTTT.